Listed below are T cell receptor beta chains from one sample, sequenced in a study of OX40 agonist ivuxolimab in advanced cancers. Produced via immunoSEQ multiplex PCR; TCRdb's table is partial and in-frame only. The sample carries 30,000 to 40,000 clones, 75% to 85% recorded once. The sequences come from CD4+ or CD8+ T cells sorted from blood, collected in a trial of the OX40 agonist ivuxolimab. These receptors all stem from an adult with an advanced solid tumor such as melanoma, head and neck, liver or kidney cancer. The CDR3 runs from the conserved cysteine through the conserved F or W. A D gene is named only where the DNA matches it firmly. Clone size is not always given. Where it is, it says once, few, many or a class for expanded clones.

clone_size,v_call,d_call,cdr3_aa
.,TRBV2,.,CASSLFLSGRDSYEQYF
few,TRBV11-2,.,CASSPEVVRGNSPLHF
once,TRBV9,TRBD1,CASSTQGDTEAFF
.,TRBV5-1,.,CASSFITGNTDTQYF
.,TRBV14,.,CASSHGLSVYGYTF
.,TRBV4-1,TRBD2,CASSNSGGSSYNEQFF
.,TRBV6-4,.,CASSDSGSPTTEAFF
.,TRBV7-9,.,CASSLRPLTGPRSYNEQFF
.,TRBV28,.,CASSLRTVYQETQYF
.,TRBV28,TRBD2,CASSTSGGVKETQYF
.,TRBV7-9,.,CASSEATQYSGNTIYF
.,TRBV11-2,TRBD2,CASSLPGLAGSEQFF
.,TRBV5-5,TRBD1,CASSLEGTGVQPQHF
once,TRBV9,.,CASSGAGGFTDTQYF
few,TRBV6-4,TRBD2,CASSDWGEGSYEQYF
.,TRBV19,TRBD1,CASSRTGIGELFF
.,TRBV5-1,.,CASSLAVGTDTQYF
.,TRBV5-4,.,CASSIGTEQYF
once,TRBV11-3,TRBD2,CASSHRLAGGRGGELFF
.,TRBV30,.,CAWGGQNTEAFF
.,TRBV28,.,CASRSPRGAFPEGEAFF
.,TRBV29-1,.,CSVDTQGTYNEQFF
once,TRBV5-1,TRBD1,CASSTGTAATNEKLFF
.,TRBV11-3,TRBD2,CASSPGGAQETQYF
.,TRBV6-5,TRBD1,CASSRGPDTGELFF
.,TRBV18,.,CASSPPGQGPYNEQFF
.,TRBV19,TRBD1,CASSGARQGTNTGELFF
once,TRBV7-2,TRBD1,CASSWTGVYEQYF
few,TRBV27,.,CASSSGAGPSSYNEQFF
.,TRBV6-1,TRBD2,CASKGSGGLPGELFF
.,TRBV10-3,TRBD1,CAISESIPWTGASYEQYF
.,TRBV15,TRBD1,CATSRPLGGQGARNIQYF
.,TRBV27,.,CASSLWAGFGSYNEQFF
.,TRBV18,TRBD2,CASSPRTGPGTSVNNEQFF
.,TRBV7-7,TRBD2,CASSPGTSGDTQYF
.,TRBV4-2,.,CASSQDGLGYTF
.,TRBV11-2,TRBD1,CASSLGALQGAPYEQYF
.,TRBV6-6,TRBD1,CASTRRGGGNTEAFF
.,TRBV2,TRBD1,CASRAGQGNQPQHF
.,TRBV5-1,.,CASSLEPGTYNEQFF
once,TRBV27,TRBD2,CASSFKSGLAGGVTDTQYF
once,TRBV6-5,.,CASSYSGAQGTQYF
.,TRBV18,TRBD2,CASSPVSSRTSGRSEQFF
few,TRBV2,.,CASSKDRSYSDTQYF
.,TRBV29-1,.,CSVVRQGSSYEQYF
few,TRBV5-6,TRBD1,CASSFDRVREQYF
once,TRBV29-1,TRBD2,CSGMGTSGGDTYNEQFF
.,TRBV11-1,TRBD1,CASSLRTGSIIYEQYF
.,TRBV6-1,TRBD1,CASSEAWDSSYEQYF
few,TRBV6-5,.,CASSRREQIDEAFF
.,TRBV11-2,.,CASRSRVSVDTEAFF
medium-sized,TRBV2,.,CASSVGPSRVGGYTF
once,TRBV5-6,TRBD1,CASSLEHGDSNYGYTF
medium-sized,TRBV19,.,CASNHEGHLNEKLFF